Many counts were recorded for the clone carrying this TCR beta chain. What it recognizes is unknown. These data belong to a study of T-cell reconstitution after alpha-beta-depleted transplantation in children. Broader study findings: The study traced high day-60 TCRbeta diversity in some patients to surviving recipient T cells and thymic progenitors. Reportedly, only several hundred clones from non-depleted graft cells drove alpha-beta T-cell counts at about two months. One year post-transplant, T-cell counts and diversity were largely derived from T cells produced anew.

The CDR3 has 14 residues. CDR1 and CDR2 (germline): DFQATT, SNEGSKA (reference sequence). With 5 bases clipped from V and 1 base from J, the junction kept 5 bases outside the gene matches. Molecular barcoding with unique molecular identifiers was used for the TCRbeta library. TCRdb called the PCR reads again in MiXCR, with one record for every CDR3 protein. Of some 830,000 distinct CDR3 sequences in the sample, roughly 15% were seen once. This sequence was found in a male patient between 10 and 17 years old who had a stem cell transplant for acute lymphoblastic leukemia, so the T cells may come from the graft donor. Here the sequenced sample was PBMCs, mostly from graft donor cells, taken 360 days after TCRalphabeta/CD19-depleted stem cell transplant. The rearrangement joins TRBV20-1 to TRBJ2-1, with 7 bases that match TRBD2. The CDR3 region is CSAARRESYNEQFF. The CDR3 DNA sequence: TGCAGTGCTGCTCGGCGGGAGTCCTACAATGAGCAGTTCTTC.